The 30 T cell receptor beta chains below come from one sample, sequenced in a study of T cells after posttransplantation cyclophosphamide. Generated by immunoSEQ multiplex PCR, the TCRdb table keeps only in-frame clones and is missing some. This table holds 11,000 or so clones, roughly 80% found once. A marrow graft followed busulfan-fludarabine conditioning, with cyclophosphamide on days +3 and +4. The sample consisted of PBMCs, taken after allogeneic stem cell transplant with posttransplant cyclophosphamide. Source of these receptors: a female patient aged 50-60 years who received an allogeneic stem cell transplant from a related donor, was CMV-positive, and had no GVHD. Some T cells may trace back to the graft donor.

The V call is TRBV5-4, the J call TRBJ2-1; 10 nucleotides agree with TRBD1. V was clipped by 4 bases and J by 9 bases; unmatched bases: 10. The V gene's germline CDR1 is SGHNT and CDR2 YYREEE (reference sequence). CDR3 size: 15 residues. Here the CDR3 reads CASSLGQGILGEQFF. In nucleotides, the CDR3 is TGTGCCAGCAGCCTGGGACAGGGGATTTTAGGTGAGCAGTTCTTC. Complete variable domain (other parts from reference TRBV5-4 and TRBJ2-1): ETGVTQSPTHLIKTRGQQVTLRCSSQSGHNTVSWYQQALGQGPQFIFQYYREEENGRGNFPPRFSGLQFPNYSSELNVNALELDDSALYLCASSLGQGILGEQFFGPGTRLTVL.

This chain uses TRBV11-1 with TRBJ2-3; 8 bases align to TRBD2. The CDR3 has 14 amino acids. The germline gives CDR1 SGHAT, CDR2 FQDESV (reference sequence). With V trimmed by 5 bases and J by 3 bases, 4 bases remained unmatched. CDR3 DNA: TGTGCCAGCAGCGCAGAGCGGGGGACAGATACGCAGTATTTT. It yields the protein CASSAERGTDTQYF.

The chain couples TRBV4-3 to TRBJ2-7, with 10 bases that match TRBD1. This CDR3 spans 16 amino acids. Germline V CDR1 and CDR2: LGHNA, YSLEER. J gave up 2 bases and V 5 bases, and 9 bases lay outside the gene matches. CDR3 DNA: TGCGCCAGCAGCGCTTCCGGGACAGGGGAAACCTACGAGCAGTACTTC. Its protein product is CASSASGTGETYEQYF.

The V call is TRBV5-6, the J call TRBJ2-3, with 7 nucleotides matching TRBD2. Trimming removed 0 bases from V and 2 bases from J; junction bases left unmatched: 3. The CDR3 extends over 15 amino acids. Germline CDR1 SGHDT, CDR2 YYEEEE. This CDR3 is CASSLDGGITDTQYF. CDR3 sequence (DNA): TGTGCCAGCAGCTTGGACGGGGGGATCACAGATACGCAGTATTTT.

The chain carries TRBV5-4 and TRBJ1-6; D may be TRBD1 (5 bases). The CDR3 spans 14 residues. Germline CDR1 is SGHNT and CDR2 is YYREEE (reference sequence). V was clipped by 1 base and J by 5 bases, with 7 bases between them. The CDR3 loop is CASSLWGDNSPLHF. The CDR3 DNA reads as TGTGCCAGCAGCTTGTGGGGGGATAATTCACCCCTCCACTTT. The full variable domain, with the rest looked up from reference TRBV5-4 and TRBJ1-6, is ETGVTQSPTHLIKTRGQQVTLRCSSQSGHNTVSWYQQALGQGPQFIFQYYREEENGRGNFPPRFSGLQFPNYSSELNVNALELDDSALYLCASSLWGDNSPLHFGNGTRLTVT.

The CDR3 coding sequence is TGTGCCAGCAGCCCTGGAGGACTAGCGGGGGGGCGCCTCCATGAGCAGTTCTTC. This encodes CASSPGGLAGGRLHEQFF. V and J are TRBV7-9 and TRBJ2-1; 15 bases are shared with TRBD2. The J segment lost 8 bases and the V segment lost 5 bases, leaving 13 bases of the junction unmatched. The germline V gene has CDR1 SEHNR and CDR2 FQNEAQ (reference sequence). The CDR3 runs to 18 residues. The variable domain in full, completed from reference TRBV7-9 and TRBJ2-1, reads DTGVSQNPRHKITKRGQNVTFRCDPISEHNRLYWYRQTLGQGPEFLTYFQNEAQLEKSRLLSDRFSAERPKGSFSTLEIQRTEQGDSAMYLCASSPGGLAGGRLHEQFFGPGTRLTVL.

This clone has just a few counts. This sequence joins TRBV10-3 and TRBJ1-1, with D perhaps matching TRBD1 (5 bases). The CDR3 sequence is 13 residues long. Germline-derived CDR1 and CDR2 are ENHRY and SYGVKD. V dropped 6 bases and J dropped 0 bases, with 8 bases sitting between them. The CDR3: CAIREQVNTEAFF. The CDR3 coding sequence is TGTGCCATCAGAGAACAGGTGAACACTGAAGCTTTCTTT.

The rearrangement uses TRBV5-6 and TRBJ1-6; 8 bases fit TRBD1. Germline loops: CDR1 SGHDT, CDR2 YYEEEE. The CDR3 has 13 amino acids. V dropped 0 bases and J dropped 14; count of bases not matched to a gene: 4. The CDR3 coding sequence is TGTGCCAGCAGCTTGGACAGGGGGGAAGCCCTCCACTTT. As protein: CASSLDRGEALHF. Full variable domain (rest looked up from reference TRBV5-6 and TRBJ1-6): DAGVTQSPTHLIKTRGQQVTLRCSPKSGHDTVSWYQQALGQGPQFIFQYYEEEERQRGNFPDRFSGHQFPNYSSELNVNALLLGDSALYLCASSLDRGEALHFGNGTRLTVT.

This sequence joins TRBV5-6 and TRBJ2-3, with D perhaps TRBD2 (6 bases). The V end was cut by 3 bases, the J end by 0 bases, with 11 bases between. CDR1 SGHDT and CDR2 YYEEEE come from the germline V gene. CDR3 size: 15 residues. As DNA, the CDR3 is TGTGCCAGCAGCTGGAGGGAACTTAGCACAGATACGCAGTATTTT. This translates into CASSWRELSTDTQYF.

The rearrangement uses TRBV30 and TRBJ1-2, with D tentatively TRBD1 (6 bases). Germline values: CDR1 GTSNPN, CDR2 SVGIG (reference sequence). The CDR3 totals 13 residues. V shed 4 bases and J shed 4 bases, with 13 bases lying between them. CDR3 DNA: TGTGCCTGGAATAACAGGGCAGGCTATGGCTACACCTTC. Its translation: CAWNNRAGYGYTF.

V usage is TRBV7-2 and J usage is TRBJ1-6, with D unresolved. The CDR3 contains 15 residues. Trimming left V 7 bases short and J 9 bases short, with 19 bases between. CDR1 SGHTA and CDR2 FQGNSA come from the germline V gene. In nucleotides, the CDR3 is TGTGCCAGCACCACGGGGTCACCGAGCGGTTCACCCCTCCACTTT. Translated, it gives CASTTGSPSGSPLHF.

The CDR3 sequence is CSVEVVPGQETQYF. The CDR3 coding sequence is TGCAGCGTTGAAGTAGTCCCGGGACAAGAGACCCAGTACTTC. This sequence joins TRBV29-1 and TRBJ2-5; D perhaps matches TRBD2 (5 bases). Looked up from germline, CDR1 is SQVTM and CDR2 is ANQGSEA. Between the trimmed V and J ends, which lost 1 base and 2 bases, there was a span of 11 bases. This CDR3 contains 14 residues. Full variable domain (rest looked up from reference TRBV29-1 and TRBJ2-5): SAVISQKPSRDICQRGTSLTIQCQVDSQVTMMFWYRQQPGQSLTLIATANQGSEATYESGFVIDKFPISRPNLTFSTLTVSNMSPEDSSIYLCSVEVVPGQETQYFGPGTRLLVL.

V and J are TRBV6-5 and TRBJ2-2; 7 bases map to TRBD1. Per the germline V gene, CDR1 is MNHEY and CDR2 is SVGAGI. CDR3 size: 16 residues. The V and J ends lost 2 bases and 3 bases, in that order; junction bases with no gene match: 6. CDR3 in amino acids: CASSYKGAPDTGELFF. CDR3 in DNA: TGTGCCAGCAGTTACAAGGGGGCTCCAGACACCGGGGAGCTGTTTTTT.

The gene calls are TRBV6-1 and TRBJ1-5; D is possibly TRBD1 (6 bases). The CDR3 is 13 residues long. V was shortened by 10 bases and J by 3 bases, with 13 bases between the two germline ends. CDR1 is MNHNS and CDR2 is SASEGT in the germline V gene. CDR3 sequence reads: CATEGVHNQPQHF. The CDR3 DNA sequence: TGTGCCACCGAGGGGGTCCACAATCAGCCCCAGCATTTT.

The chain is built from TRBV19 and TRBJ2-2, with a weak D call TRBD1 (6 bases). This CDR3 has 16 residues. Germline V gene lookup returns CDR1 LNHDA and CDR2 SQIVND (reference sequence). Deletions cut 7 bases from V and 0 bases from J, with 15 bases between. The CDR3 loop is CASTPRRTANTGELFF. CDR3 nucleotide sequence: TGTGCCAGTACCCCCAGGAGGACAGCGAACACCGGGGAGCTGTTTTTT.

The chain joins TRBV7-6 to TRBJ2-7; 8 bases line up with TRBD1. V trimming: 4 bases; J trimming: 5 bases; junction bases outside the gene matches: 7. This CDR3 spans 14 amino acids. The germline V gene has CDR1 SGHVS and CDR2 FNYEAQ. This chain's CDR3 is CASSSGQGLDEQYF. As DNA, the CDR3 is TGTGCCAGCAGCTCAGGACAGGGCTTGGACGAGCAGTACTTC.

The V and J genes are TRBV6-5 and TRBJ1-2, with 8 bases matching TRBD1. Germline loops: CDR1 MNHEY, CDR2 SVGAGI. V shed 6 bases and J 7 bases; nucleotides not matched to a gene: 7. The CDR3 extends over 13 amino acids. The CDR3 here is CASRYQGAGGYTF. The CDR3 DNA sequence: TGTGCCAGCAGATATCAGGGGGCAGGTGGCTACACCTTC.

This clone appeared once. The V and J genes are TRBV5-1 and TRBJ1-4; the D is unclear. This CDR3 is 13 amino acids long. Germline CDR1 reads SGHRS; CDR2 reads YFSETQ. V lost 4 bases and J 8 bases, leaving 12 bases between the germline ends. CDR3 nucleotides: TGCGCCAGCAGCCCGACGGGATGGGAAAAACTGTTTTTT. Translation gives CASSPTGWEKLFF.

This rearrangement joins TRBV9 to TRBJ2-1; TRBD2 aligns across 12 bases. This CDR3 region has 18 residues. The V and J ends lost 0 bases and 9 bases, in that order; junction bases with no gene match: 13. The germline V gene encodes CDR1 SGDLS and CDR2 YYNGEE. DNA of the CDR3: TGTGCCAGCAGCGTAGACACAGGGGCTAGCGGGGGGGTAGGTGAGCAGTTCTTC. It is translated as CASSVDTGASGGVGEQFF.

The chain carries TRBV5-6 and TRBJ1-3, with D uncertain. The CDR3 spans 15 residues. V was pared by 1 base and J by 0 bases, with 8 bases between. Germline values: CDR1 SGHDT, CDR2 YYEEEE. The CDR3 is CASSLFGPSGNTIYF. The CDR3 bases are TGTGCCAGCAGCTTGTTCGGTCCCTCTGGAAACACCATATATTTT.

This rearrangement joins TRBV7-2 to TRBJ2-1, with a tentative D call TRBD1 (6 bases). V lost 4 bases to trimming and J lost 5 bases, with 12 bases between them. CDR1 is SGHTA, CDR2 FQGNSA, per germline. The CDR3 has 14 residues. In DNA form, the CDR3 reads TGTGCCAGCAGCTGGGGGCTAAGCAACAATGAGCAGTTCTTC. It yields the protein CASSWGLSNNEQFF.

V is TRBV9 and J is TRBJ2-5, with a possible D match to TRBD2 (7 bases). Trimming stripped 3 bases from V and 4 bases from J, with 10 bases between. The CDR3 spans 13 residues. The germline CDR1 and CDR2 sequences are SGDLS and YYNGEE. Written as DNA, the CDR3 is TGTGCCAGCAGCGGTAGGGGGGGAGAGACCCAGTACTTC. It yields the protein CASSGRGGETQYF. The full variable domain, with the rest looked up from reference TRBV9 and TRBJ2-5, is DSGVTQTPKHLITATGQRVTLRCSPRSGDLSVYWYQQSLDQGLQFLIQYYNGEERAKGNILERFSAQQFPDLHSELNLSSLELGDSALYFCASSGRGGETQYFGPGTRLLVL.

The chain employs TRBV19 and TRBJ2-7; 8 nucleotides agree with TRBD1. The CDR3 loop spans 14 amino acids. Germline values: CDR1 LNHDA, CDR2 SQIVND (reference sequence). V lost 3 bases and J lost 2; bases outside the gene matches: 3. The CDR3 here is CASSMDRVAYEQYF. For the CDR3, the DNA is TGTGCCAGTAGTATGGACAGGGTCGCCTACGAGCAGTACTTC.

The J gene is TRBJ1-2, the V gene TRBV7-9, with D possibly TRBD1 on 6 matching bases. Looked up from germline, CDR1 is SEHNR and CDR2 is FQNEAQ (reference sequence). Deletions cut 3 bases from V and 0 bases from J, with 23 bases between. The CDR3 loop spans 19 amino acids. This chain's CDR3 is CASSLVLGQGNSANYGYTF. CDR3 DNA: TGTGCCAGCAGCTTGGTCCTAGGGCAGGGGAATTCGGCTAACTATGGCTACACCTTC.

In nucleotides, the CDR3 is TGTGCCATCAGTGAATCAGGAGGAAATCAGCCCCAGCATTTT. It specifies CAISESGGNQPQHF. V usage is TRBV10-3 and J usage is TRBJ1-5; D is unclear. The germline CDR1 and CDR2 sequences are ENHRY and SYGVKD. This CDR3 spans 14 amino acids. V lost 3 bases and J 4 bases, leaving 10 bases between the germline ends.

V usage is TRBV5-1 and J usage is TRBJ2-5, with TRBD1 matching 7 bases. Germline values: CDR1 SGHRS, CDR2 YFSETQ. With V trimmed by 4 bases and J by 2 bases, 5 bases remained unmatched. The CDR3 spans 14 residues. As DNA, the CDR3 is TGCGCCAGCAGCACCGGGACAGCACAAGAGACCCAGTACTTC. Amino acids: CASSTGTAQETQYF.

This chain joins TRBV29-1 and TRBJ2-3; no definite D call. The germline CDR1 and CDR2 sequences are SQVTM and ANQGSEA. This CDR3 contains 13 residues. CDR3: CSILWRGTDTQYF. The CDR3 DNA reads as TGCAGTATCCTTTGGAGAGGCACAGATACGCAGTATTTT.

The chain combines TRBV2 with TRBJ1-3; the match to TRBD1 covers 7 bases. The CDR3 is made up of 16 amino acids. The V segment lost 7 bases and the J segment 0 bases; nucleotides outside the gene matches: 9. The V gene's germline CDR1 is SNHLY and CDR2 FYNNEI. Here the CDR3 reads CASILDRATSGNTIYF. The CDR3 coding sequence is TGTGCCAGCATCCTAGACAGGGCGACCTCTGGAAACACCATATATTTT.

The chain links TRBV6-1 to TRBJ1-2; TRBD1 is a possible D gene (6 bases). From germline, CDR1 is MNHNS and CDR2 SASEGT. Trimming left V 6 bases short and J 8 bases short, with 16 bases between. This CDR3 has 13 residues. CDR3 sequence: CASRENGGRGYTF. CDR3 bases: TGTGCCAGCAGGGAGAACGGGGGGCGAGGCTACACCTTC.

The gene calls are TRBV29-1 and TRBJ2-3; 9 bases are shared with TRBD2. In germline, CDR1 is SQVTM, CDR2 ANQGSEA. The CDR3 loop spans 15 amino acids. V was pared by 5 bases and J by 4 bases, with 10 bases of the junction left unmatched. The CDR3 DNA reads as TGCAGCGTTAGGATCTTTGGCGGGGGGGCAGATACGCAGTATTTT. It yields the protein CSVRIFGGGADTQYF.